This T cell receptor (beta chain) was documented in a study of blood T cell repertoires in COVID-19. About the study: Samples of COVID-19 (acute and convalescent) were obtained from the United States, Italy and Spain.

The CDR3 covers 12 residues. Between the trimmed V and J ends, which lost 4 bases and 2 bases, there was a span of 7 bases. Germline values: CDR1 SGDLS, CDR2 YYNGEE. This clone came up a few times. Measured with immunoSEQ multiplex PCR; TCRdb has only the in-frame clones, and not every one. Found here are roughly 45,000 clones, roughly 87% of them singletons; the top ten hold more than 20%. The sample consisted of peripheral blood. The chain links TRBV9 to TRBJ2-7; no clear D. The clonotype was recovered from a woman in her fifties or sixties with acute or convalescent COVID-19. The CDR3 DNA sequence: TGTGCCAGCAGCCCCAATGCCTACGAGCAGTACTTC. The encoded protein is CASSPNAYEQYF. Full variable domain (remainder filled in from reference TRBV9 and TRBJ2-7): DSGVTQTPKHLITATGQRVTLRCSPRSGDLSVYWYQQSLDQGLQFLIQYYNGEERAKGNILERFSAQQFPDLHSELNLSSLELGDSALYFCASSPNAYEQYFGPGTRLTVT.